This T cell receptor (beta chain) appears in the sequencing data of a study of T cells in Graves' hyperthyroidism and ophthalmopathy. The germline V gene encodes CDR1 MGHRA and CDR2 YSYEKL. V was shortened by 3 bases and J by 0 bases, with 9 bases between the two germline ends. The CDR3 is 15 residues long. Patients were excluded for uncontrolled infection, other autoimmune disease, pregnancy or lactation. Extraction of PBMCs used 7.5 to 10 ml of fresh peripheral blood. Amplified TCR beta CDR3 regions came from RNA transcripts. Carried out on the TCR CDR3, a first-round RT-PCR used the HTBI primer set. TCRdb redid the calling of the multiplex PCR reads with MiXCR, one entry per CDR3 protein. This sample carries around 600,000 distinct CDR3 sequences, around 15% of them seen once, and the ten largest clones take around 3.5%.

The sequence derives from a woman aged 40-49 years with Graves' ophthalmopathy. Material for sequencing was blood. The chain has TRBV4-1 and TRBJ2-1; the D is unclear. CDR3 region: CASSHKLSSYNEQFF. CDR3 sequence (DNA): TGCGCCAGCAGCCATAAGCTAAGCTCCTACAATGAGCAGTTCTTC.